This T cell receptor (beta chain) is drawn from a study of naive and memory T cell subsets. Two oligonucleotides, mixed equimolar, formed the beta constant-region primer covering TRBC1 and TRBC2. TCRdb re-called the UMI-ligation and nested PCR reads with MiXCR, one entry per CDR3 protein. Of over 75,000 distinct CDR3 sequences detected, 13% appear once; the ten largest clones hold 0.7% to 0.95%. The CDR3 runs to 16 residues. CDR1 and CDR2 (germline): LGHNA, YNFKEQ. V lost 0 bases to trimming and J lost 5 bases, with 14 bases between them. V and J are TRBV4-2 and TRBJ1-5, with D unresolved. The sequence was obtained from a human donor in good health. The sample comprised central memory CD4+ T cells from blood. CDR3 bases: TGTGCCAGCAGCCAAGATTGGGCGGACCGATATCAGCCCCAGCATTTT. Translation gives CASSQDWADRYQPQHF.